This TCR beta chain was captured in a study of blood T cell repertoires in COVID-19 (dated by TCRdb to the early 2020s). Study-wide context: Samples from collaborators originated in the United States, Italy and Spain and spanned both the acute and convalescent phases of COVID-19. The prospective study material was composed of cDNA or gDNA derived from T cells, B-cell-depleted T cells, or PBMCs. Deeply sampled blood TCRbeta repertoires from subjects exposed to, actively infected with, or recovered from COVID-19 were included in the dataset. The repertoires were made available in a free public database intended to serve as a resource for research on the immune response to SARS-CoV-2. Samples came from the ongoing ImmuneRACE study (first 160 participants) plus 1,254 subjects from 6 global collaborators. A de-identified subject ID, COVID-19 status, age in years and sex were almost always included in the sample metadata. Where HLA class I and class II types were available, the types were taken from metadata supplied by the sample provider, not from assay-based typing.

Participants in the prospective study were aged roughly 18 to 100 years, lived in 20 to 30 United States geographic areas, and enrolled through a virtual design. In the prospective study, cohorts were assigned on the basis of participant-reported clinical history obtained from a screening survey and a study questionnaire. ImmuneRACE Cohort 3 recovered participants were defined by two consecutive negative NP/OP PCR tests, healthcare professional clearance, or symptom resolution. Each participant in the prospective study had whole blood, serum and a nasopharyngeal or oropharyngeal swab collected by mobile phlebotomists. Over an approximately 2-month period, participants in the prospective study had the option of providing additional blood draws and questionnaires. Prospective study blood samples were shipped either frozen or at room temperature before DNA extraction. The study at large found these results: The amount of clinical and demographic metadata varied by source and participant and was provided uncurated.

Deletion took 1 base off V and 3 bases off J, with a span of 17 bases between the germline ends. Including the terminal cysteine and phenylalanine, the CDR3 comprises 17 residues. Of all the DNA, just the CDR3 is kept, 51 bases in frame from base 1. Via the germline V gene, CDR1 is MDHEN and CDR2 SYDVKM. TCRbeta CDR3 regions were amplified from genomic DNA by means of the immunoSEQ Assay, a bias-controlled multiplex PCR. From the authors' description of their analysis: The number of nucleated cells in each sample was estimated by amplification of reference gene primers within the assay. To quantify the absolute abundance of each unique TCRbeta CDR3 rearrangement, sequence reads were collapsed and filtered. For each sample, productive Simpson clonality was calculated as the square root of Simpson's diversity index over productive rearrangements. TCRdb's version of the immuneACCESS table is confined to in-frame rearrangements and falls short of the full clone set. An unresolved V gene accounts for under half of the shortfall where checked; the remainder is of unknown origin. The DNA gave D and trimming, while V, J and clone size come from that table. The sample contains about 180,000 clones, 86% of them found a single time. Of the sample, 7% to 10% is held by the ten largest clones.

This clone was observed once. What antigen it recognizes has not been identified. Base qualities are not provided; no much larger clone lies one nucleotide away. This TCR came from a woman aged 25-40 years who had recovered from COVID-19. Here the chain combines TRBV28 and TRBJ2-3; no D gene is confidently identified. The specimen sequenced was PBMCs or T cells enriched from blood (not recorded which). This receptor has the CDR3 CASSLFFQDFGTDTQYF. At the DNA level, the sequence is TGTGCCAGCAGTTTATTTTTTCAAGACTTCGGGACAGATACGCAGTATTTT. Supplemented by the reference TRBV28 and TRBJ2-3 proteins around the CDR3, the complete variable domain is DVKVTQSSRYLVKRTGEKVFLECVQDMDHENMFWYRQDPGLGLRLIYFSYDVKMKEKGDIPEGYSVSREKKERFSLILESASTNQTSMYLCASSLFFQDFGTDTQYFGPGTRLTVL.